The clone carrying this T cell receptor (beta chain) was detected only once. These data belong to a study of blood T cell repertoires in COVID-19. Study context: Material from acute and convalescent COVID-19 was sourced from the United States, Italy and Spain. T cells, B-cell-depleted T cells, or PBMCs supplied cDNA or gDNA.

As handled by the study authors: By means of reference gene primer amplification, nucleated cell counts were estimated. This table comes from immunoSEQ multiplex PCR, and its TCRdb copy is limited to in-frame clones, with some not included. The V and J calls and clone size are taken from that table; D and trimming were inferred from the DNA. The repertoire consists of some 220,000 clones, with 84% occurring once and the leading ten covering approximately 10%. The specimen sequenced was peripheral blood. The receptor comes from a man aged 50-59 years with active or convalescent COVID-19.

DNA for the CDR3: TGTGCCAGCAGTCTATGGGACAGGGAGACCATATATTTT. This codes for CASSLWDRETIYF. The chain employs TRBV12-3 or TRBV12-4 and TRBJ1-3; 9 nucleotides line up with TRBD1. CDR3 length: 13 amino acids. Unmatched junction bases numbered 6, after V lost 5 bases and J lost 10 bases.